These 3 T cell receptor beta chains share one sample of origin, sequenced in a study of T-cell memory formation after mild COVID-19. Via MiXCR, TCRdb re-called the 5' RACE reads, giving one row per CDR3 protein. Found here are 450,000 to 700,000 distinct CDR3 sequences, approximately 18% of them singletons; the top ten hold around 13%. Sequencing was carried out using PBMCs or a T cell subset sorted from them (not recorded which). All receptors derive from an adult woman who had mild COVID-19 (a few samples of this study predate the infection). Cell type and time point are not known.

The genes are TRBV5-1 and TRBJ1-1, with 10 bases that match TRBD1. The CDR3 totals 16 residues. Germline V lookup: CDR1 SGHRS, CDR2 YFSETQ. Unmatched junction bases numbered 7, after V lost 4 bases and J lost 1 base. The DNA for the CDR3 is TGCGCCAGCAGCCTGGGGACAGGGGCCGGGAACACTGAAGCTTTCTTT. This translates into CASSLGTGAGNTEAFF.

This clonotype was counted between two and nine times. The genes are TRBV3-1 and TRBJ1-2; 7 nucleotides agree with TRBD1. V dropped 4 bases and J dropped 4; count of bases not matched to a gene: 3. This CDR3 comprises 13 residues. The germline gives CDR1 LGHDT, CDR2 YNNKEL (reference sequence). The CDR3 DNA reads as TGTGCCAGCAGCCGCAGGGGGAGCTATGGCTACACCTTC. Its translation is CASSRRGSYGYTF.

The CDR3 DNA sequence: TGTGCCAGCAGCTCTAAACTAGCGGGGGTAGAGACCCAGTACTTC. Amino acids: CASSSKLAGVETQYF. The chain couples TRBV7-8 to TRBJ2-5, with TRBD2 identical over 11 bases. Germline CDR1 SGHVS, CDR2 FQNEAQ. CDR3 length: 15 amino acids. After removal of 4 bases from V and 4 bases from J, the junction contained 5 bases not matched to a gene.